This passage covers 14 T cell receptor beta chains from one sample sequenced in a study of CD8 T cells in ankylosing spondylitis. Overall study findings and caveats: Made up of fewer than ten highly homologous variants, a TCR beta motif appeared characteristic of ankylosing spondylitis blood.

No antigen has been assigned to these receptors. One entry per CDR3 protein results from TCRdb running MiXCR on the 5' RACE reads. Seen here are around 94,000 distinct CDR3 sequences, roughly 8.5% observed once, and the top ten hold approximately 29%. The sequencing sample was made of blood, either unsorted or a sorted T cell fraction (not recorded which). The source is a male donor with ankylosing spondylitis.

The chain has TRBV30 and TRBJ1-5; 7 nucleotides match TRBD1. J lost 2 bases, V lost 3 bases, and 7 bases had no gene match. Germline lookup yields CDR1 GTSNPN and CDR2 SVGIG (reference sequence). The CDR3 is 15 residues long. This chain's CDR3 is CAWRDRVGGNQPQHF. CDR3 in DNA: TGTGCCTGGAGAGACAGGGTTGGGGGCAATCAGCCCCAGCATTTT.

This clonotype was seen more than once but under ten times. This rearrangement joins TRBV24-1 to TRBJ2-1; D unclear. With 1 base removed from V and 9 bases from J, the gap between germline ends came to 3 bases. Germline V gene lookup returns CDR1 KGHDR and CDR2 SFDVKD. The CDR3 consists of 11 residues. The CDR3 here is CATSDLSEQFF. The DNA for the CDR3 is TGTGCCACCAGTGATTTAAGTGAGCAGTTCTTC.

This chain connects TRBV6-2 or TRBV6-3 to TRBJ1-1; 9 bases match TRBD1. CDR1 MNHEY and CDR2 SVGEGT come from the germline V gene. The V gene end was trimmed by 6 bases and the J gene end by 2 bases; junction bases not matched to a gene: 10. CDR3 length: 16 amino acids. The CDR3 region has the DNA TGTGCCAGCAGGACCGGGACAGGGTCGCCTAACACTGAAGCTTTCTTT. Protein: CASRTGTGSPNTEAFF.

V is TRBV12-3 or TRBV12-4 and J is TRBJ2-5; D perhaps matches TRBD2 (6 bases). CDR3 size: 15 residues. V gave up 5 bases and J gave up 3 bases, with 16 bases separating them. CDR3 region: CASSPWSEREETQYF. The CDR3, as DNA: TGTGCCAGCAGTCCCTGGAGTGAGCGGGAAGAGACCCAGTACTTC.

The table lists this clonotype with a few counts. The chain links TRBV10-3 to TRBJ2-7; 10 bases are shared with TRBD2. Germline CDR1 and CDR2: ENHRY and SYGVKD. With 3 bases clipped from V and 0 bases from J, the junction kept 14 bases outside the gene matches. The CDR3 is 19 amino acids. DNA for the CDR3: TGTGCCATCAGTGATCCCACCGTGGGGACTAGCGAAAGCTCCTACGAGCAGTACGTC. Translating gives CAISDPTVGTSESSYEQYV.

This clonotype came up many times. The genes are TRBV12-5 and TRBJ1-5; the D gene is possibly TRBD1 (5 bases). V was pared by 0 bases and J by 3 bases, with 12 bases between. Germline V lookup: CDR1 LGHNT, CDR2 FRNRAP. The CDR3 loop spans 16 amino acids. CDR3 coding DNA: TGTGCTAGTGGTTTGGTATTGTCACAGGTCAATCAGCCCCAGCATTTT. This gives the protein CASGLVLSQVNQPQHF.

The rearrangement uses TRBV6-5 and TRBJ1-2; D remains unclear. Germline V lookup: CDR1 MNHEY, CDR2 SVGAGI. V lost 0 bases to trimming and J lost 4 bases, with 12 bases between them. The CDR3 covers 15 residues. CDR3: CASSYSRTAPYGYTF. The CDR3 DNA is TGTGCCAGCAGTTACTCGCGCACAGCGCCCTATGGCTACACCTTC.

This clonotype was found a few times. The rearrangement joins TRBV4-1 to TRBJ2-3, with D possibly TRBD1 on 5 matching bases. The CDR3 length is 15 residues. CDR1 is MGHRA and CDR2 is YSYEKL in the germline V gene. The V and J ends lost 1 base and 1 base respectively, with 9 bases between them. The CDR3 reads CASSQVLQGTDTQYF. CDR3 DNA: TGCGCCAGCAGCCAAGTCTTACAGGGCACAGATACGCAGTATTTT.

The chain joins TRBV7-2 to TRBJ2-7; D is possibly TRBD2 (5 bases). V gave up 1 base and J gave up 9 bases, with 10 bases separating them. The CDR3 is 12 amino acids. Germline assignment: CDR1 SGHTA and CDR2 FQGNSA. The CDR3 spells CASSLGEGLQYF. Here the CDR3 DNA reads TGTGCCAGCAGCTTAGGTGAGGGATTGCAGTACTTC. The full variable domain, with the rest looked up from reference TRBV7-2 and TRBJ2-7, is GAGVSQSPSNKVTEKGKDVELRCDPISGHTALYWYRQSLGQGLEFLIYFQGNSAPDKSGLPSDRFSAERTGGSVSTLTIQRTQQEDSAVYLCASSLGEGLQYFGPGTRLTVT.

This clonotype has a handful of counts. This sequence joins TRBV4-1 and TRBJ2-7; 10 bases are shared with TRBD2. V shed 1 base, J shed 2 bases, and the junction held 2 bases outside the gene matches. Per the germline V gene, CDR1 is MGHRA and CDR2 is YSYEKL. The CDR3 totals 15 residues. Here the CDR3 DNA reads TGCGCCAGCAGCCAAGGAGCGGGAGGGCCCTACGAGCAGTACTTC. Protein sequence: CASSQGAGGPYEQYF.

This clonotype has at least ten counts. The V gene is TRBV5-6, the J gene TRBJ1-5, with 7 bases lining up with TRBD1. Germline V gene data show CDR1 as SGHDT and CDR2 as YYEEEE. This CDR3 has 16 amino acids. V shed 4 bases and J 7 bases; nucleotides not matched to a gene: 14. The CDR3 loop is CASSTYRGQMAQPQHF. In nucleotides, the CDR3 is TGTGCCAGCAGCACTTACAGGGGCCAAATGGCCCAGCCCCAGCATTTT.

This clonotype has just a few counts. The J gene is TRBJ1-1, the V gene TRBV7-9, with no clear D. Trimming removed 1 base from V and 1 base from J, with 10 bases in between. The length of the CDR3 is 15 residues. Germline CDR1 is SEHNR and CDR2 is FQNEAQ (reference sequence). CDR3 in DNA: TGTGCCAGCAGCTTAGAGGTGGGCCAGAACACTGAAGCTTTCTTT. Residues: CASSLEVGQNTEAFF.

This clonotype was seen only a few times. The CDR3 here is CASSLAGAGGFYEQYF. CDR3 DNA: TGTGCCAGCAGCTTAGCCGGGGCAGGGGGTTTCTACGAGCAGTACTTC. J is TRBJ2-7 and V is TRBV13; 7 nucleotides agree with TRBD1. With 1 base clipped from V and 3 bases from J, the junction kept 9 bases outside the gene matches. The CDR3 length is 16 residues. Germline assignment: CDR1 PRHDT and CDR2 FYEKMQ (reference sequence).

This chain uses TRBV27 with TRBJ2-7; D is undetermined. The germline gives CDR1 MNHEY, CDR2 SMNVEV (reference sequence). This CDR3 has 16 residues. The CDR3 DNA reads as TGTGCCAGGAGTTCACACGGGCGGTGCAGCATAGGGGAGCAGTACGTC. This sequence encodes CARSSHGRCSIGEQYV.